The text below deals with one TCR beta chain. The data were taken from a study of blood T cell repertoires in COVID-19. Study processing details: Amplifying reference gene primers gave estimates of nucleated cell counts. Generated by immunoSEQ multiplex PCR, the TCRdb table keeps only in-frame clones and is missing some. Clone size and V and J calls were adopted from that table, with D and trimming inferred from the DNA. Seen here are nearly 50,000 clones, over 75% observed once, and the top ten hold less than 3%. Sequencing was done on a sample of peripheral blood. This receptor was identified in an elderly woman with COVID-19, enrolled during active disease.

The CDR3 DNA sequence: TGTGCCAGCAGCCCCAGGGGCAGGGAGGAAAAACTGTTTTTT. As protein: CASSPRGREEKLFF. The chain employs TRBV9 and TRBJ1-4; D possibly corresponds to TRBD1 (6 bases). The germline CDR1 and CDR2 sequences are SGDLS and YYNGEE. The CDR3 runs 14 residues. Deletions cut 4 bases from V and 8 bases from J, with 15 bases between. The variable domain in full, with the rest retrieved from reference TRBV9 and TRBJ1-4, is DSGVTQTPKHLITATGQRVTLRCSPRSGDLSVYWYQQSLDQGLQFLIQYYNGEERAKGNILERFSAQQFPDLHSELNLSSLELGDSALYFCASSPRGREEKLFFGSGTQLSVL.